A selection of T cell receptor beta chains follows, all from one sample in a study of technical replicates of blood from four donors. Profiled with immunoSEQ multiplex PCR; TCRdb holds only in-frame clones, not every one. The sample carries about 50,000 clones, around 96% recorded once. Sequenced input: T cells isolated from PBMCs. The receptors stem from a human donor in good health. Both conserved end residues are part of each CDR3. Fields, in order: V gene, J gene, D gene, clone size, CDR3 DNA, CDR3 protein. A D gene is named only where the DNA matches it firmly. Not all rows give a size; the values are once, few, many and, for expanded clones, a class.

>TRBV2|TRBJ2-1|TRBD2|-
TGTGCCAGCGGGACTAGCGGGAGCTCCTACAATGAGCAGTTCTTC
CASGTSGSSYNEQFF
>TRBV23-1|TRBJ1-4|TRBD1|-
TGCGCCAGCAGTCAACCGAGACAGGGGGAAACTAATGAAAAACTGTTTTTT
CASSQPRQGETNEKLFF
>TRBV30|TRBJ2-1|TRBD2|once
TGTGCCTTCGAAGTGGGGGGGGAGCAGTTCTTC
CAFEVGGEQFF
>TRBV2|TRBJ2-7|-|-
TGTGCCAGTCGGGACAACTCCTACGAGCAGTACTTC
CASRDNSYEQYF
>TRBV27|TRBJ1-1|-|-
TGTGCCAGCCCTATGAAACGGGGGGTCGAGACTGAAGCTTTCTTT
CASPMKRGVETEAFF
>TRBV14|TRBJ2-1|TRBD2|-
TGTGCCAGCAGCCTTTATGGACTAGCTCTTAATGAGCAGTTCTTC
CASSLYGLALNEQFF
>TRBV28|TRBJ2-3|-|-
TGTGCCGGGGGACATCCAAGCACAGATACGCAGTATTTT
CAGGHPSTDTQYF
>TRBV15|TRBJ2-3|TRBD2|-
TGTGCCACCAGCTCCGACCCGCTAGCGGGAGTGACAGATACGCAGTATTTT
CATSSDPLAGVTDTQYF
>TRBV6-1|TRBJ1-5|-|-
TGTGCCAGCAGCCCGACGGGATTTAGCAATCAGCCCCAGCATTTT
CASSPTGFSNQPQHF
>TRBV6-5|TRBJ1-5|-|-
TGTGCCAGCAGTTTCGACATTAGCAATCAGCCCCAGCATTTT
CASSFDISNQPQHF
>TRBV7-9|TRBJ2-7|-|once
TGTGCCAGCAGCCCCAGGGTAGACTCCTACGAGCAGTACTTC
CASSPRVDSYEQYF
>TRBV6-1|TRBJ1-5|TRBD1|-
TGTGCCAGCAACGGACAGGGGGATCAGCCCCAGCATTTT
CASNGQGDQPQHF
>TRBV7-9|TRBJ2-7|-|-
TGTGCCAGCGGACAACTTTACGAGCAGTACTTC
CASGQLYEQYF
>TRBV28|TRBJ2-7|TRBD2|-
TGTGCCAGCAGTTTTCCCGGGACTAGCGGGTTTTACGAGCAGTACTTC
CASSFPGTSGFYEQYF
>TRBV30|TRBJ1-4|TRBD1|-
TGTGCCTGGAGTTTCGGACAGGGGGTGAATGAAAAACTGTTTTTT
CAWSFGQGVNEKLFF
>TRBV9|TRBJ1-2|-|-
TGTGCCAGCAGTGAGTTTCGGGAGACCAACTATGGCTACACCTTC
CASSEFRETNYGYTF
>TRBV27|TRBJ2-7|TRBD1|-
TGTGCCAGCAGTACAGACAGGGGATTGGGCCTCTCCTACGAGCAGTACTTC
CASSTDRGLGLSYEQYF
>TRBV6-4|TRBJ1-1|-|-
TGTGCCAGCAGTGAGTCCCCACAGGGGAACACTGAAGCTTTCTTT
CASSESPQGNTEAFF
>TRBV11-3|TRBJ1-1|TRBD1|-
TGTGCCAGCAGCCCGAGACCAGACAGGGCCACTGAAGCTTTCTTT
CASSPRPDRATEAFF
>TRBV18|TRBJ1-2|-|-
TGTGCCAGCTCACCTACCAGGGATAACTATGGCTACACCTTC
CASSPTRDNYGYTF
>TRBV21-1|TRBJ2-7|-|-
TGTGCCAGCAGCTGCCCCCGGACAGCTACAACCCACTACGAGCAGTACTTC
CASSCPRTATTHYEQYF
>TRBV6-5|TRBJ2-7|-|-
TGTGCCAGCAGTGTTTACGGGGGTAGGAACGAGCAGTACTTC
CASSVYGGRNEQYF
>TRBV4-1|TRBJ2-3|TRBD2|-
TGCGCCAGCAGCCGAGCTAGCGGGAGGGCCGGCACAGATACGCAGTATTTT
CASSRASGRAGTDTQYF
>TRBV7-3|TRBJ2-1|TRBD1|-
TGTGCCAGCACCCTACCAATGACCGTTGGGACAGGGGCTGATTATGAGCAGTTCTTC
CASTLPMTVGTGADYEQFF
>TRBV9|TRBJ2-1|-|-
TGTGCCAGCAGCCACTCCTACAATGAGCAGTTCTTC
CASSHSYNEQFF
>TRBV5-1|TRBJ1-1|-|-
TGCGCCAGCAGCAGCGGGACGGGGAACACTGAAGCTTTCTTT
CASSSGTGNTEAFF
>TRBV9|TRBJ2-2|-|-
TGTGCCAGCAGCGTAGGCGGCAGATCAAACACCGGGGAGCTGTTTTTT
CASSVGGRSNTGELFF
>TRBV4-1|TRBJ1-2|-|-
TGCGCCAGCAGCCAACGTACAGCTGTCTATGGCTACACCTTC
CASSQRTAVYGYTF
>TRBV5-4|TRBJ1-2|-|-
TGTGCCAGCAGCCCGGAAGACCCGAGGGGCTACACCTTC
CASSPEDPRGYTF